The 25 T cell receptor beta chains below come from one sample, sequenced in a study of post-analysis software for immune sequencing data. Prepared libraries of TCR beta cDNA carried unique molecular identifiers. TCRdb reanalysed the PCR reads using MiXCR and keeps one entry per CDR3 protein. Of about 500,000 distinct CDR3 sequences detected, around 40% appear once; the ten largest clones hold 9% to 14%. For these TCRs, the target antigens are not known. Overall study results and limits: Relative to controls, patients had about 5 TRBV segments at higher frequency, with TRBV5-6, TRBV5-1 and TRBV20-1 among these.

Material for sequencing was blood. The receptors here all came from a girl aged 5-17 years with multiple sclerosis.

CDR3: CASSQTGTGGRETQYF. CDR3 nucleotides: TGCGCCAGCAGTCAAACCGGGACAGGGGGCAGGGAGACCCAGTACTTC. This chain connects TRBV5-1 to TRBJ2-5, with 12 bases aligning to TRBD1. The CDR3 spans 16 residues. Per the germline V gene, CDR1 is SGHRS and CDR2 is YFSETQ. Trimming at V came to 5 bases and at J to 5 bases, leaving 10 bases not matched to a gene.

This sequence joins TRBV12-3 or TRBV12-4 and TRBJ1-2; D is undetermined. Deletions cut 4 bases from V and 6 bases from J, with 18 bases between. The CDR3 runs to 15 residues. CDR3 nucleotide sequence: TGTGCCAGCAGTTGGGCCGCTGGAGGGAACAATGGCTACACCTTC. Protein product: CASSWAAGGNNGYTF.

This clonotype was seen a handful of times. The chain links TRBV27 to TRBJ2-1, with TRBD2 matching 8 bases. Germline V gene data show CDR1 as MNHEY and CDR2 as SMNVEV (reference sequence). V shed 6 bases, J shed 0 bases, and the junction held 7 bases outside the gene matches. The CDR3 is 16 residues long. CDR3 region: CASSRLAPSSYNEQFF. CDR3 coding DNA: TGTGCCAGCAGCCGACTAGCGCCAAGCTCCTACAATGAGCAGTTCTTC.

As for this clonotype: A junction end diverges from the germline sequence, so it may reflect a read error. The rearrangement joins TRBV6-1 to TRBJ2-1, with 8 bases fitting TRBD1. This CDR3 contains 13 residues. CDR1 and CDR2 (germline): MNHNS, SASEGT. The CDR3 protein is CAGSPTGVNEQFF. CDR3 bases: TGTGCCGGCAGCCCGACAGGGGTCAATGAGCAGTTCTTC.

The table lists this clonotype with a few counts. V is TRBV14 and J is TRBJ2-3, with D uncertain. Germline V CDR1 and CDR2: SGHDN, FVKESK. Trimming took 4 bases from V and 3 from J, leaving 14 bases between them. The CDR3 contains 15 residues. CDR3 residues: CASSLKDLGTDTQYF. Written as DNA, the CDR3 is TGTGCCAGCAGCCTAAAAGATTTGGGAACAGATACGCAGTATTTT.

The chain carries TRBV5-1 and TRBJ1-1; 9 nucleotides line up with TRBD1. J lost 7 bases, V lost 4 bases, and 5 bases had no gene match. The CDR3 has 13 amino acids. Germline V gene data show CDR1 as SGHRS and CDR2 as YFSETQ. The CDR3 sequence: CASSPRDRDEAFF. The CDR3 coding sequence is TGCGCCAGCAGCCCCCGGGACAGGGATGAAGCTTTCTTT.

Only a few counts were recorded for this clonotype. This chain uses TRBV20-1 with TRBJ1-5; tentatively, D is TRBD1 (6 bases). This CDR3 spans 11 amino acids. Germline V gene data show CDR1 as DFQATT and CDR2 as SNEGSKA (reference sequence). The CDR3 nucleotides read TGCAGACCCCCAGGGGATCAGCCCCAGCATTTT. Amino acids: CRPPGDQPQHF.

The J gene is TRBJ2-5, the V gene TRBV4-3, with 15 bases that match TRBD2. The CDR3 runs 16 residues. Germline CDR1 LGHNA, CDR2 YSLEER. The junction had 3 bases not matched to a gene; V was cut back by 1 base and J by 6 bases. The CDR3 coding sequence is TGCGCCAGCAGCCAAGGGGGACTAGCGGGAGGACAGACCCAGTACTTC. Protein: CASSQGGLAGGQTQYF.

J is TRBJ2-1 and V is TRBV24-1, with 8 bases lining up with TRBD1. CDR1 and CDR2 (germline): KGHDR, SFDVKD. V lost 4 bases and J lost 7; bases outside the gene matches: 11. The CDR3 extends over 16 amino acids. The CDR3 coding sequence is TGTGCCACCAGTGACACGACAGGGGAAGAGCGTAATGAGCAGTTCTTC. Translating it yields CATSDTTGEERNEQFF.

This chain uses TRBV29-1 with TRBJ2-3; possible D gene TRBD2, 6 bases. The CDR3 spans 13 residues. CDR1 SQVTM and CDR2 ANQGSEA come from the germline V gene. Trimming shortened V by 4 bases and J by 2 bases, and 10 bases separated the two germline ends. CDR3 coding DNA: TGCAGCGTTGCGGGACTTGTCACAGATACGCAGTATTTT. Translating gives CSVAGLVTDTQYF.

The CDR3 reads CAIRERTGGDTQYF. The CDR3 bases are TGTGCCATCAGAGAGAGGACAGGGGGGGATACGCAGTATTTT. V usage is TRBV10-3 and J usage is TRBJ2-3; TRBD1 matches 10 bases. Trimming took 6 bases from V and 6 from J; bases not matched to a gene: 6. The CDR3 length is 14 residues. Looked up from germline, CDR1 is ENHRY and CDR2 is SYGVKD.

This clonotype was detected ten times or more. The chain joins TRBV29-1 to TRBJ2-5; 7 positions agree with TRBD1. The germline CDR1 and CDR2 sequences are SQVTM and ANQGSEA. The ends lost 6 bases at V and 5 bases at J; junction bases unmatched: 9. The CDR3 extends over 13 amino acids. CDR3 DNA sequence: TGCAGCGTCGGGTCAGGGGGAAGGGAGACCCAGTACTTC. It is translated as CSVGSGGRETQYF.

The V and J genes are TRBV20-1 and TRBJ1-2, with 10 bases matching TRBD1. Germline values: CDR1 DFQATT, CDR2 SNEGSKA (reference sequence). CDR3 length: 13 amino acids. The V segment lost 6 bases and the J segment 2 bases; nucleotides outside the gene matches: 3. The CDR3 nucleotides are TGCAGTGCAAAGGACAGGGGGAACTATGGCTACACCTTC. Its translation: CSAKDRGNYGYTF.

This clonotype appeared many times. The rearrangement joins TRBV12-3 or TRBV12-4 to TRBJ2-1; D is possibly TRBD1 (6 bases). CDR3 length equals 14 residues. With 6 bases removed from V and 6 bases from J, the gap between germline ends came to 15 bases. CDR3 nucleotide sequence: TGTGCCAGCAGCCCCGGGACACTAGGCAATGAGCAGTTCTTC. This codes for CASSPGTLGNEQFF.

J is TRBJ2-5 and V is TRBV5-1; D may correspond to TRBD1 or TRBD2 (5 bases each). The end of the DNA fits TRBJ2-7 better, so the J call may be wrong. Germline CDR1 reads SGHRS; CDR2 reads YFSETQ. The CDR3 runs 14 residues. The CDR3 DNA follows: TGCGCCAGCAGCCCCCGGGACGCACTTACCGAGCAGTACTTC. Protein product: CASSPRDALTEQYF.

This clonotype occurred a few times. The chain combines TRBV6-5 with TRBJ2-7; 8 nucleotides align to TRBD2. Germline V gives CDR1 MNHEY, CDR2 SVGAGI. V lost 0 bases to trimming and J lost 7 bases; unmatched junction nucleotides: 8. The CDR3 loop spans 15 amino acids. CDR3 nucleotide sequence: TGTGCCAGCAGTTACTCCTCGGGAGGGGCCGGGGAGCAGTACTTC. Translation: CASSYSSGGAGEQYF.

This chain uses TRBV2 with TRBJ2-1; D is uncertain. V was trimmed by 6 bases and J by 10 bases, leaving 10 bases between them. The CDR3 spans 11 residues. Germline CDR1 SNHLY, CDR2 FYNNEI. The CDR3, as DNA: TGTGCCAGCAGCTCTAGTACAGAGCAGTTCTTC. Its protein product is CASSSSTEQFF.

The chain recombines TRBV30 with TRBJ2-4, with D possibly TRBD2 on 7 matching bases. Trimming left V 2 bases short and J 15 bases short, with 23 bases between. The germline CDR1 and CDR2 sequences are GTSNPN and SVGIG (reference sequence). CDR3 length equals 14 residues. The CDR3 loop reads CAWSRGGFSYERYF. Written as DNA, the CDR3 is TGTGCCTGGAGTAGGGGGGGCTTCTCCTACGAGCGGTACTTC.

The J gene is TRBJ2-1, the V gene TRBV24-1; TRBD2 matches 7 bases. The CDR3 runs to 16 residues. Germline CDR1 is KGHDR and CDR2 is SFDVKD. Trimming at V came to 4 bases and at J to 6 bases, leaving 11 bases not matched to a gene. In DNA, the CDR3 is TGTGCCACCAGTGAACTAACTAGCGCCAACGCCAATGAGCAGTTCTTC. Its translation is CATSELTSANANEQFF.

About this clonotype itself: This sequence may be a read error, since a much larger clone differs from it by one base. The chain has TRBV27 and TRBJ2-5; 9 positions match TRBD2. The length of the CDR3 is 17 residues. CDR1 MNHEY and CDR2 SMNVEV come from the germline V gene (reference sequence). Here the CDR3 DNA reads TGTACCAGCAGTTTACGAGGGGATGTAGCGGGAGCAGAGACCCAGTACTTC. Protein sequence: CTSSLRGDVAGAETQYF.

The sample holds a few counts of this clonotype. V and J are TRBV29-1 and TRBJ1-4; a weak D match, TRBD1 (6 bases). The CDR3 runs 13 residues. Trimming took 0 bases from V and 7 from J, leaving 9 bases between them. Germline V gene sequence: CDR1 SQVTM, CDR2 ANQGSEA. CDR3 bases: TGCAGCGTTGAAGATGGGGGGCGTGAAAAACTGTTTTTT. This codes for CSVEDGGREKLFF.

This clonotype was counted a few times. V is TRBV7-3 and J is TRBJ2-3; 7 bases map to TRBD2. The CDR3 is 15 residues long. In germline, CDR1 is SGHTA, CDR2 FQGTGA. J lost 2 bases, V lost 6 bases, and 8 bases had no gene match. The CDR3 is CASSPGAGSTDTQYF. The CDR3 region has the DNA TGTGCCAGCAGTCCAGGAGCGGGATCCACAGATACGCAGTATTTT.

CDR3 residues: CASSLLDRGLHNEQFF. CDR3 DNA sequence: TGTGCCAGCAGCCTCTTGGACAGGGGGCTCCACAATGAGCAGTTCTTC. V gene TRBV21-1 combines with J gene TRBJ2-1; no DNA check was done on the table's D call, TRBD1. TRBV21-1 is assigned pseudogene status. This CDR3 comprises 16 residues.

This sequence joins TRBV20-1 and TRBJ2-5, with D perhaps given as TRBD1 or TRBD2 (5 bases each). The CDR3 is 13 amino acids. The V and J ends lost 2 bases and 10 bases respectively, with 17 bases between them. The germline V gene encodes CDR1 DFQATT and CDR2 SNEGSKA (reference sequence). The CDR3 DNA is TGCAGTGCTAGAAGCACAGCCCTTGGGGGCCAGTACTTC. It translates to CSARSTALGGQYF.

The chain combines TRBV9 with TRBJ1-4; 11 positions match TRBD1. V was pared by 5 bases and J by 7 bases, with 4 bases of the junction left unmatched. The germline V gene encodes CDR1 SGDLS and CDR2 YYNGEE. This CDR3 region has 14 residues. CDR3: CASSSGTGGEKLFF. Written as DNA, the CDR3 is TGTGCCAGCAGTTCCGGGACAGGGGGTGAAAAACTGTTTTTT.